The T cell receptor (beta chain) under discussion was sequenced for a study of blood T cell repertoires in COVID-19. Unmatched junction bases numbered 5, after V lost 2 bases and J lost 2 bases. CDR3 length: 15 residues. From germline, CDR1 is MNHEY and CDR2 SVGAGI. Method: immunoSEQ multiplex PCR; TCRdb's copy keeps in-frame clones and lacks some. The repertoire consists of about 500,000 clones, with 85% to 90% occurring once and the leading ten covering under 8.5%. The V and J genes are TRBV6-5 and TRBJ2-7, with 8 positions matching TRBD2. Sequencing was done on a sample of peripheral blood. The TCR was taken from a woman between 45 and 65 years old with COVID-19, enrolled during active disease. The CDR3: CASSYRAGGPYEQYF. The CDR3 DNA follows: TGTGCCAGCAGTTACAGGGCGGGGGGCCCCTACGAGCAGTACTTC.